This is a list of T cell receptor beta chains from one sample in a study of radiation and T cells in renal cell carcinoma. Generated by immunoSEQ multiplex PCR, the TCRdb table keeps only in-frame clones and is missing some. Found here are 15,000 to 20,000 clones, roughly 50% of them singletons; the top ten hold around 43%. Sequenced here: tumor tissue, sampled from a patient whose treatment included radiotherapy and nephrectomy. These receptors all stem from an older woman with renal cell carcinoma. The CDR3 runs from the conserved cysteine through the conserved F or W. A D gene is named only where the DNA matches it firmly. Clone size is stated in some rows and not others, as once, few, many or a class when expanded.

V	length	size	J	D	DNA	CDR3
TRBV9	16	once	TRBJ1-3	.	TGTGCCAGCAGCGTAGGCGAGGTTTACTCTGGAAACACCATATATTTT	CASSVGEVYSGNTIYF
TRBV18	13	.	TRBJ1-2	TRBD1	TGTGCCAGCTCGGGCAGGGGGGAAGACGGCTACACCTTC	CASSGRGEDGYTF
TRBV10-3	15	.	TRBJ2-3	.	TGTGCCATCAGTGAGAGTCTGGCGATCACAGATACGCAGTATTTT	CAISESLAITDTQYF
TRBV7-9	15	.	TRBJ2-3	.	TGTGCCAGCAGCCATAGACAGGCTAGCACAGATACGCAGTATTTT	CASSHRQASTDTQYF
TRBV6-1	11	once	TRBJ1-2	.	TGTGCCAGCCGCAGCCCCTATGGCTACACCTTC	CASRSPYGYTF
TRBV7-2	15	.	TRBJ1-5	.	TGTGCCAGCAGCCTCAGGGTAGGGGCCCAAATTCCCCAGCATTTT	CASSLRVGAQIPQHF
TRBV7-9	13	.	TRBJ2-3	.	TGTGCCAGCAGCTTATCAGGCACAGATACGCAGTATTTT	CASSLSGTDTQYF
TRBV6-6	12	few	TRBJ2-7	.	TGTGCCAGCAGTACGGGAGTTAACAAGCAGTACTTC	CASSTGVNKQYF
TRBV2	14	.	TRBJ2-5	TRBD1	TGTGCCAGCGTTTGGGACAGGGGAGTAGAGACCCAGTACTTC	CASVWDRGVETQYF
TRBV28	12	few	TRBJ2-7	.	TGTGCCAGCAGTCCCCACACCTACGAGCAGTACTTC	CASSPHTYEQYF
TRBV6-5	13	.	TRBJ1-1	.	TGTGCCAGCAGCGGACAAATGAACACTGAAGCTTTCTTT	CASSGQMNTEAFF
TRBV28	14	.	TRBJ2-7	TRBD1	TGTGCCAGCAGGGGGGGACAGGGACGTTTCGAGCAGTACTTC	CASRGGQGRFEQYF
TRBV5-4	15	medium-sized	TRBJ2-3	.	TGTGCCAGCAGCTTGGCCGGGGGGCCGACAGATACGCAGTATTTT	CASSLAGGPTDTQYF
TRBV7-9	16	few	TRBJ1-3	.	TGTGCCAGCAGCTCCAGGGAAGCCGTCTCTGGAAACACCATATATTTT	CASSSREAVSGNTIYF
TRBV9	14	.	TRBJ2-7	TRBD2	TGTGCCAGCAGCCAGTTCCTAGCGGGACGCGAGCAGTACTTC	CASSQFLAGREQYF
TRBV9	16	few	TRBJ2-2	TRBD2	TGTGCCAGCAGCGACGTAGCGGGGGGTGGCACCGGGGAGCTGTTTTTT	CASSDVAGGGTGELFF